Listed here are 10 T cell receptor beta chains from one sample, sequenced in a study of T cell responses to AZD1222 COVID-19 vaccine. Clones were read by immunoSEQ multiplex PCR, and TCRdb kept only the in-frame ones, dropping some. The sample carries approximately 160,000 clones, about 91% recorded once. Sequenced material: peripheral blood, taken on day 0 of AZD1222 vaccination. All receptors come from an adult in good health.

This chain connects TRBV9 to TRBJ2-3, with unresolved D. Looked up from germline, CDR1 is SGDLS and CDR2 is YYNGEE. Trimming shortened V by 1 base and J by 0 bases, and 6 bases separated the two germline ends. This CDR3 is built from 14 residues. In DNA form, the CDR3 reads TGTGCCAGCAGCGTAACCACTAGCACAGATACGCAGTATTTT. Its translation: CASSVTTSTDTQYF.

This sequence joins TRBV7-9 and TRBJ1-5; 12 bases are shared with TRBD1. The CDR3 runs to 16 residues. CDR1 is SEHNR and CDR2 is FQNEAQ in the germline V gene (reference sequence). Trimming at V came to 5 bases and at J to 7 bases, leaving 9 bases not matched to a gene. CDR3 bases: TGTGCCAGCAGCCCAGGGTGGGACAGGGGGCTCCAGCCCCAGCATTTT. It codes for CASSPGWDRGLQPQHF.

V is TRBV4-2 and J is TRBJ1-4; D is unclear. Trimming shortened V by 0 bases and J by 1 base, and 9 bases separated the two germline ends. Germline V gene lookup returns CDR1 LGHNA and CDR2 YNFKEQ. The CDR3 is 16 residues long. The CDR3, as DNA: TGTGCCAGCAGCCAAGATGACGGGTTAACTAATGAAAAACTGTTTTTT. Translated, it gives CASSQDDGLTNEKLFF.

V gene TRBV2 combines with J gene TRBJ1-2; D perhaps matches TRBD1 (5 bases). CDR1 is SNHLY, CDR2 FYNNEI, per germline. This CDR3 has 14 amino acids. The V end lost 4 bases, the J end lost 4 bases, and 13 bases lay between the germline ends. The CDR3 here is CASSGRDGPYGYTF. For the CDR3, the DNA is TGTGCCAGCAGTGGCCGGGACGGACCCTATGGCTACACCTTC.

The V gene is TRBV29-1, the J gene TRBJ2-5; weak D call: TRBD2 (7 bases). CDR1 and CDR2 from the germline V gene are SQVTM and ANQGSEA. CDR3 length: 12 amino acids. The germline V and J ends were trimmed by 6 bases and 5 bases, with 13 bases remaining between them. CDR3 loop: CSVGGGLETQYF. CDR3 bases: TGCAGCGTGGGAGGGGGGTTGGAGACCCAGTACTTC.

This rearrangement joins TRBV7-2 to TRBJ2-1; D gene ambiguous. Germline V gives CDR1 SGHTA, CDR2 FQGNSA. This CDR3 region has 15 residues. V was clipped by 2 bases and J by 2 bases, with 10 bases between them. CDR3 loop: CASSLTAAPYNEQFF. CDR3 nucleotide sequence: TGTGCCAGCAGCTTAACCGCGGCCCCCTACAATGAGCAGTTCTTC.

J is TRBJ1-5 and V is TRBV9; D is possibly TRBD1 (6 bases). CDR1 is SGDLS, CDR2 YYNGEE, per germline. V lost 0 bases and J 4 bases, leaving 11 bases between the germline ends. CDR3 size: 15 residues. The DNA of the CDR3 is TGTGCCAGCAGCGTAGGGGGGGCACCTAATCAGCCCCAGCATTTT. Translated, it gives CASSVGGAPNQPQHF.

This clone showed up just a few times. This sequence joins TRBV5-4 and TRBJ1-1; no reliable D call. The CDR3 is 13 residues long. Germline-derived CDR1 and CDR2 are SGHNT and YYREEE (reference sequence). Trimming stripped 3 bases from V and 4 bases from J, with 10 bases between. The CDR3 sequence is CASSSQPGTEAFF. The DNA of the CDR3 is TGTGCCAGCAGCTCCCAACCGGGCACTGAAGCTTTCTTT.

The chain joins TRBV21-1 to TRBJ1-1; the table's D call, TRBD1, has no DNA check behind it. TRBV21-1 is deemed a pseudogene. This CDR3 comprises 17 residues. The CDR3 sequence is CASSKAATGAEGTEAFF. CDR3 in DNA: TGTGCCAGCAGCAAAGCTGCTACAGGGGCCGAGGGCACTGAAGCTTTCTTT.

This clone was detected only once. The V call is TRBV6-6, the J call TRBJ2-7, with unresolved D. Trimming shortened V by 0 bases and J by 4 bases, and 10 bases separated the two germline ends. The germline CDR1 and CDR2 sequences are MNHNY and SVGAGI (reference sequence). The CDR3 covers 14 residues. CDR3 DNA sequence: TGTGCCAGCAGTTACTCGGCAACCCGATACGAGCAGTACTTC. This translates into CASSYSATRYEQYF.